In its sample, the clone carrying this TCR beta chain was seen a few times. TCRdb reprocessed the 5' RACE reads with MiXCR, giving one entry per CDR3 protein. The sample lists some 570,000 distinct CDR3 sequences, around 20% occurring once. The data originate from a study of identical twins. The same data also went into a second study, on yellow fever vaccine responses in identical twins.

Sequencing input: CD4+ T cells sorted from blood. The sequence derives from a woman between 18 and 29 years old in good health.

The CDR3 DNA reads as TGTGCCAGCAGGCGGGCAGGGGTGGGGGGCGTTAGTGAGCAGTTCTTC. It codes for CASRRAGVGGVSEQFF. The genes are TRBV7-2 and TRBJ2-1; D possibly uses TRBD1 or TRBD2 (6 bases each). Germline assignment: CDR1 SGHTA and CDR2 FQGNSA. The CDR3 is 16 residues long. The ends were cut back, 6 bases at V and 9 bases at J, with 24 bases in the middle.